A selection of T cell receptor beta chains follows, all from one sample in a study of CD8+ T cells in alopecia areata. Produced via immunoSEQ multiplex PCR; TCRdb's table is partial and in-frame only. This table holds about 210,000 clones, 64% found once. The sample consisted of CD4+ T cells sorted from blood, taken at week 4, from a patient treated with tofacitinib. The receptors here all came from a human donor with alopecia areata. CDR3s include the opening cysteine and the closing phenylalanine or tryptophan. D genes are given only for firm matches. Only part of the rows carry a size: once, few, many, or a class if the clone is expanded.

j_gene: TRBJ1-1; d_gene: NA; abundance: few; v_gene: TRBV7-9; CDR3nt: TGTGCCAGCAGCTTAACAGGGATCACTGAAGCTTTCTTT; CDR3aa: CASSLTGITEAFF
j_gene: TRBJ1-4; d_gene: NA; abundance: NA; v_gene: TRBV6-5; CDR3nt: TGTGCCAGCAGTTACTCGGCAGGGAAGGGTGAAAAACTGTTTTTT; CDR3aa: CASSYSAGKGEKLFF
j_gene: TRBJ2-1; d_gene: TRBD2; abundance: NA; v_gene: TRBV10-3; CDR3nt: TGTGCCATCAGTACTAGCGGGGGCCAGGGGAATGAGCAGTTCTTC; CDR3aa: CAISTSGGQGNEQFF
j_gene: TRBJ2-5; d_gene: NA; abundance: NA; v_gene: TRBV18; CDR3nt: TGTGCCAGCTCACCAAGAGCGGCCAACCAAGAGACCCAGTACTTC; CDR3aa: CASSPRAANQETQYF
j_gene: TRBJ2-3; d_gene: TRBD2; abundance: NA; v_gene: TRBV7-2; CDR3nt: TGTGCCAGCAGCTTAAACGGGGGGGCCGGCGCAGATACGCAGTATTTT; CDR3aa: CASSLNGGAGADTQYF
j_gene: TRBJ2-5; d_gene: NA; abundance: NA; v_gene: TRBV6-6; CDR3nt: TGTGCCAGCAGCTGGGGTCTGGGGTCGACCGGGGAGACCCAGTACTTC; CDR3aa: CASSWGLGSTGETQYF
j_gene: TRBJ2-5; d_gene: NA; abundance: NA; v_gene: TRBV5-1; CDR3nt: TGCGCCAGCAGCTTAGGCCGGGGCAATATCCAAGAGACCCAGTACTTC; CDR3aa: CASSLGRGNIQETQYF
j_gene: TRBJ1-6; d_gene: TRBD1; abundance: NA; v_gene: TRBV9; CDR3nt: TGTGCCAGCAGCTCGCAGACAGGGTATAATTCACCCCTCCACTTT; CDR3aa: CASSSQTGYNSPLHF
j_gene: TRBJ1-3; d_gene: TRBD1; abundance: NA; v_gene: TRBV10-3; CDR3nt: TGTGCCGGCAGGGGGCCTGGAAACACCATATATTTT; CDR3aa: CAGRGPGNTIYF
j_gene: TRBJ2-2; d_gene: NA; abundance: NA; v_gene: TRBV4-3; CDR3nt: TGCGCCAGCAGCCAAGACGGGACTTTCAACACCGGGGAGCTGTTTTTT; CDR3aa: CASSQDGTFNTGELFF
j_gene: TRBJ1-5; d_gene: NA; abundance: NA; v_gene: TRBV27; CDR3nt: TGTGCCAGCAGTTTAAACGGGGCCAGGGGGCCCCAGCATTTT; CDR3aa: CASSLNGARGPQHF
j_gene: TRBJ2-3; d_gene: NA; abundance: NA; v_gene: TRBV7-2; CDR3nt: TGTGCCAGCAGCACCTCGGGACTTAACTCAGATACGCAGTATTTT; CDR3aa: CASSTSGLNSDTQYF
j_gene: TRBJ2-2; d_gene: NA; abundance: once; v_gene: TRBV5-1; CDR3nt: TGCGCCAGCAGCTTGGAGTCAGGGGCCGGGGAGCTGTTTTTT; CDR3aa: CASSLESGAGELFF